The 29 T cell receptor beta chains given below trace back to one sample, sequenced in a study of vaccination and CD4 T cells after COVID-19. No antigen is known for these receptors. Once obtained from cultured CD4+ T cells, the DNA was sequenced using the Oncomine TCR Beta short-read assay. TCRdb reprocessed the PCR reads via MiXCR and lists one record per CDR3 protein. The data contain 15,000 or so distinct CDR3 sequences, about 53% of them seen just once; the ten biggest clones take up roughly 32%. Treatment meaning: approximately nine-day PBMC culture with coronavirus spike peptide pools or control peptides (ViraFEST assay). Source: cultured CD4+ T cells from blood, taken after SARS-CoV-2 vaccination. The source is a human donor with COVID-19.

This clonotype was found once. Mismatch with germline at one junction end may stem from a read error. The V gene is TRBV19, the J gene TRBJ2-7; 9 bases are a match to TRBD1. CDR3 length: 15 amino acids. Germline values: CDR1 LNHDA, CDR2 SQIVND (reference sequence). The CDR3 DNA follows: TGTGCCAGTAGTCTAGACAGGGGGTACACCTACGAGCAGTACTTC. It translates to CASSLDRGYTYEQYF.

The chain recombines TRBV7-8 with TRBJ1-5; the D is unclear. V was cut by 0 bases and J by 6 bases, with 12 bases left in between. Germline lookup yields CDR1 SGHVS and CDR2 FQNEAQ. The CDR3 is made up of 15 amino acids. In DNA, the CDR3 is TGTGCCAGCAGCTTAGCGGCGCAGTCGGCTCAGCCCCAGCATTTT. Protein product: CASSLAAQSAQPQHF.

The rearrangement joins TRBV6-5 to TRBJ2-3; 11 bases are a match to TRBD1. Germline assignment: CDR1 MNHEY and CDR2 SVGAGI. V trimming: 4 bases; J trimming: 1 base; junction bases outside the gene matches: 4. The CDR3 runs to 16 residues. The DNA of the CDR3 is TGTGCCAGCAGTTCTGGACAGGGGGCCCGCACAGATACGCAGTATTTT. Amino acids: CASSSGQGARTDTQYF.

The chain employs TRBV29-1 and TRBJ2-1; the D is unclear. The CDR3 runs 14 residues. Trimming left V 5 bases short and J 0 bases short, with 11 bases between. CDR1 SQVTM and CDR2 ANQGSEA come from the germline V gene. The CDR3, as DNA: TGCAGCGTTACTTCCATAAGCTCCTACAATGAGCAGTTCTTC. It translates to CSVTSISSYNEQFF.

This chain connects TRBV11-2 to TRBJ2-7, with 10 bases that match TRBD1. J was trimmed by 0 bases and V by 5 bases; bases with no gene match: 1. The CDR3 is 14 residues long. Germline values: CDR1 SGHAT, CDR2 FQNNGV. CDR3 in amino acids: CASSRTGGSYEQYF. CDR3 in DNA: TGTGCCAGCAGCCGGACAGGGGGCTCCTACGAGCAGTACTTC.

The CDR3 sequence is CASSSERGTDTQYF. The CDR3 nucleotides read TGTGCCAGCAGCTCAGAGCGAGGCACAGATACGCAGTATTTT. The rearrangement joins TRBV7-9 to TRBJ2-3; no firm D call. The CDR3 is 14 amino acids. The V gene lost 4 bases and the J gene lost 1 base, with 9 bases spanning the gap. Germline-derived CDR1 and CDR2 are SEHNR and FQNEAQ (reference sequence).

This chain joins TRBV2 and TRBJ1-2; D gene uncertain. CDR1 SNHLY and CDR2 FYNNEI come from the germline V gene. CDR3 length: 12 amino acids. V lost 6 bases to trimming and J lost 4 bases, with 9 bases between them. CDR3 DNA sequence: TGTGCCAGCAGCGCCTCAGCCTATGGCTACACCTTC. It yields the protein CASSASAYGYTF.

The chain uses TRBV6-1 and TRBJ2-7, with 8 bases aligning to TRBD1. The trim removed 8 bases at V and 2 bases at J, leaving 11 bases unmatched. The CDR3 extends over 15 amino acids. The germline V gene has CDR1 MNHNS and CDR2 SASEGT. The CDR3 DNA sequence: TGTGCCAGCGACCCAGGGGGCGCGAGTACCTACGAGCAGTACTTC. Translating gives CASDPGGASTYEQYF.

The CDR3 protein is CATSQGAPDTQYF. The CDR3 DNA reads TGTGCCACCAGCCAGGGGGCACCAGATACGCAGTATTTT. The rearrangement links TRBV24-1 to TRBJ2-3; 8 bases map to TRBD1. CDR3 length equals 13 residues. V was clipped by 7 bases and J by 4 bases; unmatched bases: 3. Germline V CDR1 and CDR2: KGHDR, SFDVKD.

CDR3 sequence (DNA): TGTGCCAGCAGTGACAGGGATAATTCACCCCTCCACTTT. This codes for CASSDRDNSPLHF. This rearrangement joins TRBV25-1 to TRBJ1-6, with a tentative D call TRBD1 (5 bases). Trimming stripped 3 bases from V and 5 bases from J, with 5 bases between. Germline V gene sequence: CDR1 MGHDK, CDR2 SYGVNS. The CDR3 runs 13 residues. The whole variable domain, filled in from reference TRBV25-1 and TRBJ1-6, reads EADIYQTPRYLVIGTGKKITLECSQTMGHDKMYWYQQDPGMELHLIHYSYGVNSTEKGDLSSESTVSRIRTEHFPLTLESARPSHTSQYLCASSDRDNSPLHFGNGTRLTVT.

This chain connects TRBV7-2 to TRBJ2-7; a weak D match, TRBD1 (5 bases). The CDR3 has 15 amino acids. Trimming pared 3 bases from V and 5 bases from J, leaving 17 bases between. Germline assignment: CDR1 SGHTA and CDR2 FQGNSA. For the CDR3, the DNA is TGTGCCAGCAGCTTGGGGCCGTCCAGGGTTAACGAGCAGTACTTC. It encodes CASSLGPSRVNEQYF.

This chain uses TRBV4-1 with TRBJ1-2, with no clear D. This CDR3 has 13 amino acids. Looked up from germline, CDR1 is MGHRA and CDR2 is YSYEKL. V was trimmed by 0 bases and J by 4 bases, leaving 6 bases between them. The CDR3 protein is CASSQEGGYGYTF. The DNA for the CDR3 is TGCGCCAGCAGCCAAGAAGGAGGCTATGGCTACACCTTC.

The chain carries TRBV30 and TRBJ2-5; 11 nucleotides align to TRBD2. CDR1 and CDR2 from the germline V gene are GTSNPN and SVGIG (reference sequence). This CDR3 contains 15 residues. V lost 0 bases to trimming and J lost 5 bases; unmatched junction nucleotides: 5. CDR3 DNA sequence: TGTGCCTGGAGTGTAGGACTAGCGGGTGGTGAGACCCAGTACTTC. Its protein is CAWSVGLAGGETQYF.

The sample holds a few counts of this clonotype. This chain connects TRBV27 to TRBJ2-3, with D tentatively TRBD1 (5 bases). Trimming shortened V by 2 bases and J by 6 bases, and 12 bases separated the two germline ends. Germline V CDR1 and CDR2: MNHEY, SMNVEV (reference sequence). This CDR3 spans 14 amino acids. The CDR3 coding sequence is TGTGCCAGCAGTTTACAGGGTGCACAGGATACGCAGTATTTT. Translation gives CASSLQGAQDTQYF.

The rearrangement uses TRBV7-9 and TRBJ2-7, with unresolved D. Germline CDR1 and CDR2: SEHNR and FQNEAQ (reference sequence). Trimming took 5 bases from V and 4 from J, leaving 9 bases between them. The CDR3 consists of 12 residues. Here the CDR3 reads CASSAGTYEQYF. The CDR3 DNA reads as TGTGCCAGCAGCGCTGGAACTTACGAGCAGTACTTC.

V gene TRBV12-3 or TRBV12-4 combines with J gene TRBJ2-5; D remains unclear. This CDR3 contains 14 residues. V lost 2 bases to trimming and J lost 1 base, with 8 bases between them. CDR3 in DNA: TGTGCCAGCAGTTTACGTCAGCGCCAAGAGACCCAGTACTTC. Protein sequence: CASSLRQRQETQYF.

This clonotype was seen a few times. This chain links TRBV6-1 with TRBJ2-2; TRBD1 matches 7 bases. The CDR3 loop spans 15 amino acids. Germline CDR1 MNHNS, CDR2 SASEGT. V dropped 1 base and J dropped 1; count of bases not matched to a gene: 0. The DNA of the CDR3 is TGTGCCAGCAGTGAAGGGACAGGGAACACCGGGGAGCTGTTTTTT. It is translated as CASSEGTGNTGELFF.

The gene calls are TRBV14 and TRBJ1-1; D gene unclear. CDR1 and CDR2 from the germline V gene are SGHDN and FVKESK. The CDR3 is 15 amino acids. Trimming removed 0 bases at V and 0 bases at J, with 8 bases between. The CDR3 loop reads CASSQDIGMNTEAFF. The CDR3 DNA is TGTGCCAGCAGCCAAGATATAGGCATGAACACTGAAGCTTTCTTT.

The rearrangement joins TRBV27 to TRBJ2-3, with 7 bases fitting TRBD1. The CDR3 is 15 residues long. V gave up 4 bases and J gave up 1 base; unmatched junction bases: 5. The germline V gene encodes CDR1 MNHEY and CDR2 SMNVEV (reference sequence). The DNA for the CDR3 is TGTGCCAGCAGTTCCAGACAGGGCCGCACAGATACGCAGTATTTT. It specifies CASSSRQGRTDTQYF.

The V and J genes are TRBV19 and TRBJ2-3, with a possible D match to TRBD1 (6 bases). This CDR3 has 13 amino acids. Germline loops: CDR1 LNHDA, CDR2 SQIVND (reference sequence). V was trimmed by 4 bases and J by 1 base, leaving 6 bases between them. CDR3 coding DNA: TGTGCCAGTAGTAGACAGGGCACAGATACGCAGTATTTT. It yields the protein CASSRQGTDTQYF. The whole variable domain, filled in from reference TRBV19 and TRBJ2-3, reads DGGITQSPKYLFRKEGQNVTLSCEQNLNHDAMYWYRQDPGQGLRLIYYSQIVNDFQKGDIAEGYSVSREKKESFPLTVTSAQKNPTAFYLCASSRQGTDTQYFGPGTRLTVL.

The gene calls are TRBV20-1 and TRBJ2-2; D is undetermined. V dropped 6 bases and J dropped 1 base, with 9 bases sitting between them. Germline V gene sequence: CDR1 DFQATT, CDR2 SNEGSKA (reference sequence). The CDR3 is 13 residues long. The CDR3 spells CSAPPENTGELFF. CDR3 in DNA: TGCAGTGCCCCGCCGGAGAACACCGGGGAGCTGTTTTTT.

This chain connects TRBV6-1 to TRBJ2-7, with D possibly TRBD2 on 6 matching bases. Germline V CDR1 and CDR2: MNHNS, SASEGT. The CDR3 has 16 amino acids. Trimming shortened V by 4 bases and J by 6 bases, and 22 bases separated the two germline ends. CDR3 DNA sequence: TGTGCCAGCAGTGTAAACTGGGACCCGGGGGTCTGCGAGCAGTACTTC. This sequence encodes CASSVNWDPGVCEQYF.

This clonotype was detected only once. The V call is TRBV29-1, the J call TRBJ1-1; D gene unclear. Germline-derived CDR1 and CDR2 are SQVTM and ANQGSEA. CDR3 length: 11 amino acids. CDR3 sequence reads: CSGAWGTEAFF. The CDR3 DNA is TGCAGTGGAGCTTGGGGAACTGAAGCTTTCTTT.

The rearrangement uses TRBV29-1 and TRBJ1-1; D is possibly TRBD1 (6 bases). CDR1 is SQVTM, CDR2 ANQGSEA, per germline. Trimming cost V 0 bases and J 10 bases, with 6 bases left between them. The CDR3 contains 10 residues. The CDR3 region is CSVEEGAAFF. DNA for the CDR3: TGCAGCGTTGAAGAGGGGGCAGCTTTCTTT.

V is TRBV5-4 and J is TRBJ1-2, with 9 positions matching TRBD1. The CDR3 has 17 amino acids. Germline trimming cut 2 bases from V and 6 bases from J; bases unmatched to any gene: 14. The germline CDR1 and CDR2 sequences are SGHNT and YYREEE (reference sequence). In nucleotides, the CDR3 is TGTGCCAGCAGCTTTTATGTGGGGACAGGGAACTATCATGGCTACACCTTC. It codes for CASSFYVGTGNYHGYTF.

V is TRBV25-1 and J is TRBJ2-1, with D possibly TRBD1 on 5 matching bases. The CDR3 length is 14 residues. The ends were cut back, 7 bases at V and 3 bases at J, with 13 bases in the middle. Germline loops: CDR1 MGHDK, CDR2 SYGVNS. Here the CDR3 reads CASTSDSNYNEQFF. The CDR3 nucleotides read TGTGCCAGCACCTCTGACAGTAACTACAATGAGCAGTTCTTC.

V is TRBV30 and J is TRBJ2-7; D not resolved. The CDR3 runs to 11 residues. V dropped 2 bases and J dropped 3 bases, with 5 bases sitting between them. Germline CDR1 GTSNPN, CDR2 SVGIG (reference sequence). CDR3 in DNA: TGTGCCTGGAGTACCAACTACGAGCAGTACTTC. Its protein is CAWSTNYEQYF.

This clonotype was observed a handful of times. The chain joins TRBV6-1 to TRBJ1-5; D is ambiguous. V was clipped by 2 bases and J by 3 bases, with 5 bases between them. CDR1 is MNHNS, CDR2 SASEGT, per germline. CDR3 length: 13 residues. The CDR3 DNA reads as TGTGCCAGCAGTGAACGGCTCAATCAGCCCCAGCATTTT. It codes for CASSERLNQPQHF.

This clonotype was seen a single time. This chain uses TRBV7-9 with TRBJ1-5, with D unresolved. The germline V gene has CDR1 SEHNR and CDR2 FQNEAQ (reference sequence). This CDR3 comprises 12 residues. Trimming cost V 2 bases and J 4 bases, with 3 bases left between them. CDR3 in amino acids: CASSLWNQPQHF. In nucleotides, the CDR3 is TGTGCCAGCAGCTTATGGAATCAGCCCCAGCATTTT.